A selection of T cell receptor beta chains follows, all from one sample in a study of cytomegalovirus exposure and HLA in healthy donors. Clones were sequenced by immunoSEQ multiplex PCR, and TCRdb holds only the in-frame ones, with some missing. The data show roughly 180,000 clones, approximately 89% seen once. The sample was PBMCs. The receptors were gathered from a man aged 30 to 39 in good health and CMV-seropositive. Each CDR3 is given with its conserved first and last residue. A D gene is named only where the DNA matches it firmly. Part of the rows lack a size; the others show once, few, many or a class for expanded clones.

TRBV7-2,TRBJ2-1,NA,TRBD2,TGTGCCAGCAGCTTCACCATAGCGGGAGTCTCCTACAATGAGCAGTTCTTC,CASSFTIAGVSYNEQFF
TRBV5-6,TRBJ2-2,NA,NA,TGTGCCAGCACCTCCGGCGGTGGGACAACAAAGGCCGGGGAGCTGTTTTTT,CASTSGGGTTKAGELFF
TRBV27,TRBJ1-2,NA,NA,TGTGCCAGCAGTGATTCGGGGGGACTCTCCCCGTTCTATGGCTACACCTTC,CASSDSGGLSPFYGYTF
TRBV2,TRBJ1-3,NA,TRBD1,TGTGCCAGCAGTGAATGGGGACAGGTACTTGGAAACACCATATATTTT,CASSEWGQVLGNTIYF
TRBV4-3,TRBJ1-1,NA,NA,TGCGCCAGCAGCCAAGAAAGCCGCCGGTTCGACACTGAAGCTTTCTTT,CASSQESRRFDTEAFF
TRBV19,TRBJ1-6,NA,NA,TGTGCCAGTAGCTCCAGTAATTCACCCCTCCACTTT,CASSSSNSPLHF
TRBV25-1,TRBJ2-1,once,NA,TGTGCCAGCAGTGAAGGGGACTGGAAGGTTGAGCAGTTCTTC,CASSEGDWKVEQFF
TRBV30,TRBJ1-5,NA,NA,TGTGCCTGGGGACGGGAGGGCAATCAGCCCCAGCATTTT,CAWGREGNQPQHF
TRBV7-2,TRBJ1-5,NA,NA,TGTGCCAGCAGCTTAATACACTATAGCAATCAGCCCCAGCATTTT,CASSLIHYSNQPQHF
TRBV6-1,TRBJ2-7,NA,TRBD2,TGTGCCAGCAGCCACACTAGCGGAGCCCCCTACGAGCAGTACTTC,CASSHTSGAPYEQYF
TRBV19,TRBJ2-1,NA,TRBD1,TGTGCCAGTAGTCTAACAGGGGTCCCGGTGCAGTTCTTC,CASSLTGVPVQFF
TRBV7-2,TRBJ2-1,NA,TRBD1,TGTGCCAGCAGCTCAAGAGGGGGACAGGGGTTTCACAATGAGCAGTTCTTC,CASSSRGGQGFHNEQFF
TRBV18,TRBJ1-5,NA,NA,TGTGCCAGCTCACGCACCGGCCAGCCCCAGCATTTT,CASSRTGQPQHF
TRBV5-6,TRBJ2-7,NA,TRBD2,TGTGCCAGCAGTTGGACTAGCGGGAGGGGGAGCGAGCAGTACTTC,CASSWTSGRGSEQYF
TRBV4-1,TRBJ1-2,NA,NA,TGCGCCAGCAGCCAAGAAGGCAGGGTGTACTATGGCTACACCTTC,CASSQEGRVYYGYTF
TRBV7-2,TRBJ1-4,few,NA,TGTGCCAGCAGCTACGATAGGGGGTTCACAGAAAAACTGTTTTTT,CASSYDRGFTEKLFF
TRBV19,TRBJ2-3,NA,TRBD2,TGTGCCAGTAGTATAGGACTAGCGGGAGATACGCAGTATTTT,CASSIGLAGDTQYF
TRBV27,TRBJ1-2,NA,NA,TGTGCCAGCAGCCCCAGCCCGATCGTAATTTCCTATGGCTACACCTTC,CASSPSPIVISYGYTF
TRBV28,TRBJ2-7,NA,TRBD1,TGTGCCAGCAGTCCCCCGTTCGGGACAGGCGGTGCTACCTACGAGCAGTACTTC,CASSPPFGTGGATYEQYF
TRBV4-1,TRBJ1-5,once,TRBD1,TGCGCCAGCAGCCAAGGACAGGGGGCTTCCCCAAGCCAGCCCCAGCATTTT,CASSQGQGASPSQPQHF
TRBV30,TRBJ1-1,NA,NA,TGTGCCTGGAGTGGGCCCCGGAGCCGGGCCCTGAACACTGAAGCTTTCTTT,CAWSGPRSRALNTEAFF
TRBV18,TRBJ2-2,NA,TRBD2,TGTGCCAGCTCACCTAGCGGGAGTAACGGGGAGCTGTTTTTT,CASSPSGSNGELFF
TRBV6-4,TRBJ2-2,NA,NA,TGTGCCAGCAGTGACTCTAGCACCGGGGAGCTGTTTTTT,CASSDSSTGELFF
TRBV30,TRBJ2-5,NA,NA,TGTGCCTGGAGTGGGGGAGAGACCCAGTACTTC,CAWSGGETQYF
TRBV6-5,TRBJ1-2,once,NA,TGTGCCAGCAGTTACGGGACACCGAGGGGCTACACCTTC,CASSYGTPRGYTF
TRBV12-5,TRBJ1-1,NA,NA,TGTGCTAGTAGGTCGAACACTGAAGCTTTCTTT,CASRSNTEAFF
TRBV5-1,TRBJ1-6,NA,NA,TGCGCCAGCAGCTTGGAAGCAGCCGGGAATTCACCCCTCCACTTT,CASSLEAAGNSPLHF
TRBV30,TRBJ2-7,NA,NA,TGTGCCTGGAGTTCGAGGGTAGAGCAGTACTTC,CAWSSRVEQYF
TRBV18,TRBJ1-4,NA,TRBD1,TGTGCCAGCTCACGGGGACAGCTTAATGAAAAACTGTTTTTT,CASSRGQLNEKLFF
TRBV27,TRBJ2-7,NA,NA,TGTGCCAGCAGTCGGGTTGGCGAAAACTACGAGCAGTACTTC,CASSRVGENYEQYF
TRBV29-1,TRBJ2-4,NA,NA,TGCAGCGCCGGAAGGGAGGACATTCAGTACTTC,CSAGREDIQYF
TRBV19,TRBJ2-2,NA,NA,TGTGCCAGTGAGGGCCGGGGGTCACAAACCGGGGAGCTGTTTTTT,CASEGRGSQTGELFF
TRBV7-2,TRBJ1-1,NA,NA,TGTGCCAGCAGCCCAACCAGTATGGCGTTGCAAGCTTTCTTT,CASSPTSMALQAFF
TRBV4-1,TRBJ1-1,NA,NA,TGCGCCAGCAGCCAAGAAAAGCAGACCGGAACTGAAGCTTTCTTT,CASSQEKQTGTEAFF
TRBV29-1,TRBJ2-4,NA,NA,TGCAGCGTCCAGGACAGTTTAGCCAAAAACATTCAGTACTTC,CSVQDSLAKNIQYF
TRBV7-2,TRBJ1-2,NA,NA,TGTGCCAGCAGCCTGAGGTGGGACCGAGTCTCTAACTATGGCTACACCTTC,CASSLRWDRVSNYGYTF
TRBV11-2,TRBJ2-7,NA,TRBD2,TGTGCCAGCAGCCCCGGACTAGCGGGAGGCGAGCAGTACTTC,CASSPGLAGGEQYF
TRBV9,TRBJ2-5,NA,TRBD1,TGTGCCAGCAGCCGGACAGGGGAGACCCAGTACTTC,CASSRTGETQYF
TRBV19,TRBJ1-2,NA,TRBD1,TGTGCCAGTAGTAACACAGGGGACGCAAGCATCTATGGCTACACCTTC,CASSNTGDASIYGYTF
TRBV5-4,TRBJ2-3,NA,TRBD2,TGTGCCAGCAGCTTGGATGGGCGGGAGGGGGAAGATACGCAGTATTTT,CASSLDGREGEDTQYF
TRBV19,TRBJ1-5,NA,TRBD1,TGTGCCAGTAGCCCCCTGGGGACAGGGCATCAGCCCCAGCATTTT,CASSPLGTGHQPQHF
TRBV28,TRBJ2-7,NA,NA,TGTGCCAGCAGACCGGGACCCAGGGGAGGCGAGCAGTACTTC,CASRPGPRGGEQYF
TRBV29-1,TRBJ2-7,few,TRBD1,TGCAGCGTCGGCGAGGACAGGGCGGGCGAGCAGTACTTC,CSVGEDRAGEQYF
TRBV4-1,TRBJ1-5,NA,NA,TGCGCCAGCAGCCAAGTGGTTGGACGCGGGAATGTTCAGCCCCAGCATTTT,CASSQVVGRGNVQPQHF
TRBV5-8,TRBJ2-7,NA,TRBD2,TGTGCCAGCAGCATCCGACTAGCGGGCCGACAACCCTACGAGCAGTACTTC,CASSIRLAGRQPYEQYF
TRBV30,TRBJ2-1,NA,TRBD2,TGTGCCTGGAGCGCTCTAGCGGGGGCCGACAATGAGCAGTTCTTC,CAWSALAGADNEQFF
TRBV30,TRBJ1-5,once,NA,TGTGCCTGGAGCGGGAGCTCCTATCAGCCCCAGCATTTT,CAWSGSSYQPQHF
TRBV7-7,TRBJ2-7,few,NA,TGTGCTAGCAGCCCGCCCAGGTCGAGAATCCACGAGCAGTACTTC,CASSPPRSRIHEQYF
TRBV29-1,TRBJ1-5,NA,NA,TGCAGCGTTGTGGATGGACGGTTCGAGCCCCAGCATTTT,CSVVDGRFEPQHF
TRBV5-1,TRBJ1-4,NA,NA,TGCGCCAGCAGCTTGGAAGTGGATGAAAAACTGTTTTTT,CASSLEVDEKLFF
TRBV19,TRBJ2-1,NA,TRBD1,TGTGCCAGTAGTACGCGCCGGGACAGGGACCCCAATGAGCAGTTCTTC,CASSTRRDRDPNEQFF
TRBV7-9,TRBJ2-7,NA,NA,TGTGCCAGCAGCTCGACAGGAACCTACGAGCAGTACTTC,CASSSTGTYEQYF
TRBV5-4,TRBJ2-2,NA,NA,TGTGCCAGCAGCTTGGCCCAAGCGCCCGGGGAGCTGTTTTTT,CASSLAQAPGELFF
TRBV7-2,TRBJ2-5,NA,NA,TGTGCCAGCAGCTTACTCCCTGCAGGGCGGGTGGGAAAGGAGACCCAGTACTTC,CASSLLPAGRVGKETQYF
TRBV30,TRBJ1-2,NA,TRBD1,TGTGCTGGTTTCGGGACAGCCGAAACCCGAAACTATGGCTACACCTTC,CAGFGTAETRNYGYTF
TRBV5-8,TRBJ2-1,NA,TRBD2,TGTGCCAGCAGCCCGGGGACTAGCGGGCCTCAGGATGAGCAGTTCTTC,CASSPGTSGPQDEQFF
TRBV28,TRBJ2-1,NA,NA,TGTGCCATAGAGAGGATAATTCCCAATGAGCAGTTCTTC,CAIERIIPNEQFF
TRBV29-1,TRBJ2-7,NA,NA,TGCAGCGTTGTAGGGTGGGCCTACGAGCAGTACTTC,CSVVGWAYEQYF
TRBV6-1,TRBJ2-3,NA,NA,TGTGCCAGCAGGGAAGGGAGTCCCACAGATACGCAGTATTTT,CASREGSPTDTQYF
TRBV15,TRBJ1-3,NA,TRBD1,TGTGCCACCAGCAGAGACAGGGGGCCGGGAAACACCATATATTTT,CATSRDRGPGNTIYF